This T cell receptor (beta chain) is drawn from a study of cytomegalovirus exposure and HLA in healthy donors. This CDR3 spans 17 amino acids. From germline, CDR1 is WNHNN and CDR2 SYGVQD (reference sequence). V was shortened by 6 bases and J by 5 bases, with 24 bases between the two germline ends. Primers for the PCR totalled 60 Vbeta and 13 Jbeta. Generated by immunoSEQ multiplex PCR, the TCRdb table keeps only in-frame clones and is missing some. The table shows roughly 190,000 clones, with roughly 80% occurring only once. The clonotype comes from a woman younger than 30 in good health and CMV-seronegative. The chain combines TRBV10-1 with TRBJ2-3, with D perhaps matching TRBD2 (6 bases). The sequencing sample was made of PBMCs. The CDR3 reads CASSGGRRLPFEDTQYF. CDR3 coding DNA: TGCGCCAGCAGCGGGGGACGGAGGCTACCTTTCGAAGATACGCAGTATTTT.